This TCR beta chain was sequenced during a study of human versus mouse CDR3 diversity and MHC coevolution. In germline, CDR1 is MNHNS, CDR2 SASEGT. This CDR3 is 14 amino acids long. V was shortened by 6 bases and J by 6 bases, with 18 bases between the two germline ends. Cells were CD45RO-negative CD62L-positive naive CD4 T cells sorted from PBMCs. Note on this clone: Its antigen is unknown.

Study findings and constraints: Human CDR3s averaged more deletions and insertions than mouse CDR3s. Human T cells underwent selection on a handful of different MHC II alleles.

Libraries were prepared by immunoSEQ multiplex PCR; TCRdb keeps only in-frame clonotypes and omits some of them. The table has tens of thousands of clones, 93% seen once. The specimen sequenced was naive CD4+ T cells from blood. Regarding subset: CD45RO-negative CD62L-positive naive CD4 T cells. The rearrangement uses TRBV6-1 and TRBJ2-7; TRBD1 might be the D (7 bases). The origin of this receptor is a person aged 30-70 years in good health. The CDR3 DNA reads as TGTGCCAGCAGGGCACAGGGGACTCTGGGCGAGCAGTACTTC. This sequence encodes CASRAQGTLGEQYF.